Below, 5 T cell receptor beta chains from the same sample are listed, as sequenced in a study of CD8 T cells in ankylosing spondylitis (dated by TCRdb to 2016 to 2017). Libraries were built with 5' RACE. TCRdb names Illumina HiSeq 2500 as the instrument used. In TCRdb, the public reads were trimmed at Q25 with fastp and aligned with MiXCR, with productive beta chains retained. Every distinct CDR3 protein forms one entry, paired with its most common genes and DNA. This sample comprises about 140,000 distinct CDR3 sequences, roughly 8.8% of them detected only once. The ten largest clonotypes hold roughly 8% of the sample. The sample consisted of synovial fluid, either unsorted or a sorted T cell fraction (not recorded which). These receptors were obtained from a male donor with ankylosing spondylitis.

This clonotype was counted at least ten times. J is TRBJ2-7 and V is TRBV5-5; TRBD2 is a possible D gene (5 bases). Trimming removed 0 bases at V and 0 bases at J, with 10 bases between. CDR1 is SGHKS, CDR2 YYEKEE, per germline (reference sequence). The CDR3 covers 15 residues. CDR3 loop: CASSLGPGSSYEQYF. CDR3 bases: TGTGCCAGCAGCTTGGGGCCGGGAAGCTCCTACGAGCAGTACTTC.

This clonotype occurred a few times. The J gene is TRBJ2-1, the V gene TRBV4-1; 9 nucleotides match TRBD2. Trimming cost V 4 bases and J 6 bases; bases outside gene matches: 13. Looked up from germline, CDR1 is MGHRA and CDR2 is YSYEKL. The CDR3 runs 17 residues. In DNA, the CDR3 is TGCGCCAGCAGCCGAAATAGATATAGCGGGAGAGGCAATGAGCAGTTCTTC. The encoded protein is CASSRNRYSGRGNEQFF.

This clonotype was seen ten or more times. The chain has TRBV28 and TRBJ1-5; TRBD1 is a possible D gene (6 bases). V dropped 7 bases and J dropped 3 bases, with 16 bases sitting between them. CDR1 MDHEN and CDR2 SYDVKM come from the germline V gene. CDR3 length equals 15 residues. The CDR3 sequence: CASTLEGGDNQPQHF. The CDR3 DNA sequence: TGTGCCAGCACCCTCGAGGGGGGTGACAATCAGCCCCAGCATTTT.

This clonotype was counted many times. The V and J genes are TRBV7-8 and TRBJ1-2, with 8 bases aligning to TRBD1. The CDR3 contains 15 residues. Germline CDR1 SGHVS, CDR2 FQNEAQ. The V gene end was trimmed by 1 base and the J gene end by 4 bases; junction bases not matched to a gene: 5. DNA of the CDR3: TGTGCCAGCAGCTTAGGGACAGGGTCAGCCTATGGCTACACCTTC. Translation gives CASSLGTGSAYGYTF.

This clonotype was counted at least ten times. The chain carries TRBV24-1 and TRBJ1-2, with 8 bases aligning to TRBD1. Trimming took 4 bases from V and 6 from J; bases not matched to a gene: 3. Germline CDR1 KGHDR, CDR2 SFDVKD. The CDR3 runs 13 residues. CDR3 sequence: CATSEPDRDGYTF. CDR3 DNA sequence: TGTGCCACCAGTGAACCGGACAGGGATGGCTACACCTTC.